Listed below are T cell receptor beta chains from one sample, sequenced in a study of shared clonotypes between healthy human individuals. The table came from immunoSEQ multiplex PCR; TCRdb's copy has only in-frame clones and leaves some out. Of roughly 320,000 clones in the sample, more than 75% were seen once. Sequenced input: memory CD8+ T cells sorted from blood. Receptor source: a young man in good health. The CDR3 runs from the conserved cysteine through the conserved F or W. A D gene is named only where the DNA matches it firmly. Where a row states a size, it is once, few, many or the class of an expanded clone; other rows omit it.

J gene: TRBJ2-2; D gene: .; clone size: .; V gene: TRBV5-6; CDR3 protein: CASSTADLNTGELFF; CDR3 DNA: TGTGCCAGCAGCACAGCGGACTTAAACACCGGGGAGCTGTTTTTT
J gene: TRBJ2-7; D gene: TRBD2; clone size: .; V gene: TRBV6-5; CDR3 protein: CASSYFVGGGSYEQYF; CDR3 DNA: TGTGCCAGCAGTTACTTCGTTGGCGGGGGCTCCTACGAGCAGTACTTC
J gene: TRBJ1-2; D gene: .; clone size: .; V gene: TRBV7-2; CDR3 protein: CASSLVGTRFNGYTF; CDR3 DNA: TGTGCCAGCAGCTTAGTTGGAACCAGGTTCAATGGCTACACCTTC
J gene: TRBJ1-3; D gene: TRBD1; clone size: .; V gene: TRBV19; CDR3 protein: CASSTSTGPGNTIYF; CDR3 DNA: TGTGCCAGTAGTACTTCGACAGGGCCTGGAAACACCATATATTTT
J gene: TRBJ2-7; D gene: .; clone size: few; V gene: TRBV10-1; CDR3 protein: CASSESADYEQYF; CDR3 DNA: TGCGCCAGCAGTGAGTCGGCGGATTACGAGCAGTACTTC
J gene: TRBJ2-2; D gene: TRBD1; clone size: .; V gene: TRBV18; CDR3 protein: CASSPPLGQGLSGELFF; CDR3 DNA: TGTGCCAGCTCACCACCGTTGGGACAGGGATTATCCGGGGAGCTGTTTTTT
J gene: TRBJ2-5; D gene: .; clone size: .; V gene: TRBV25-1; CDR3 protein: CASSPPRSQETQYF; CDR3 DNA: TGTGCCAGCAGTCCCCCCCGGAGCCAAGAGACCCAGTACTTC
J gene: TRBJ2-7; D gene: .; clone size: few; V gene: TRBV7-6; CDR3 protein: CASSLVPESYEQYF; CDR3 DNA: TGTGCCAGCAGTCTAGTGCCGGAAAGCTACGAGCAGTACTTC
J gene: TRBJ2-7; D gene: TRBD2; clone size: .; V gene: TRBV7-9; CDR3 protein: CASSPSGSVYEQYF; CDR3 DNA: TGTGCCAGCAGCCCTAGCGGGAGTGTATACGAGCAGTACTTC
J gene: TRBJ2-7; D gene: .; clone size: .; V gene: TRBV14; CDR3 protein: CASSQVVAIAYEQYF; CDR3 DNA: TGTGCCAGCAGCCAAGTGGTAGCAATCGCATACGAGCAGTACTTC
J gene: TRBJ2-7; D gene: .; clone size: .; V gene: TRBV4-2; CDR3 protein: CASSQVPFLDKGRDEQYF; CDR3 DNA: TGTGCCAGCAGCCAAGTCCCATTCCTAGACAAGGGCCGGGACGAGCAGTACTTC
J gene: TRBJ2-3; D gene: .; clone size: .; V gene: TRBV13; CDR3 protein: CASSAGGGTDTQYF; CDR3 DNA: TGTGCCAGCAGCGCAGGCGGGGGCACAGATACGCAGTATTTT
J gene: TRBJ1-1; D gene: .; clone size: .; V gene: TRBV19; CDR3 protein: CASSIDHAEAFF; CDR3 DNA: TGTGCCAGTAGTATAGATCACGCAGAAGCTTTCTTT
J gene: TRBJ2-7; D gene: TRBD2; clone size: .; V gene: TRBV7-2; CDR3 protein: CASSYRTSGTYEQYF; CDR3 DNA: TGTGCCAGCAGCTACAGGACTAGCGGGACGTACGAGCAGTACTTC
J gene: TRBJ2-1; D gene: .; clone size: .; V gene: TRBV4-1; CDR3 protein: CASSQGFPDINEQFF; CDR3 DNA: TGCGCCAGCAGCCAAGGGTTCCCCGACATAAATGAGCAGTTCTTC
J gene: TRBJ1-5; D gene: .; clone size: .; V gene: TRBV4-3; CDR3 protein: CASSHQSNQPQHF; CDR3 DNA: TGCGCCAGCAGCCATCAAAGCAATCAGCCCCAGCATTTT
J gene: TRBJ2-5; D gene: .; clone size: .; V gene: TRBV2; CDR3 protein: CASIRLDQETQYF; CDR3 DNA: TGTGCCAGCATTAGACTAGACCAAGAGACCCAGTACTTC
J gene: TRBJ2-3; D gene: .; clone size: few; V gene: TRBV18; CDR3 protein: CASSPADTQYF; CDR3 DNA: TGTGCCAGCTCACCTGCGGATACGCAGTATTTT
J gene: TRBJ2-5; D gene: .; clone size: .; V gene: TRBV6-5; CDR3 protein: CASSPGGETQYF; CDR3 DNA: TGTGCCAGCAGCCCGGGTGGGGAGACCCAGTACTTC
J gene: TRBJ2-6; D gene: .; clone size: few; V gene: TRBV28; CDR3 protein: CASSLARTGANVLTF; CDR3 DNA: TGTGCCAGCAGTTTAGCTCGGACTGGGGCCAACGTCCTGACTTTC
J gene: TRBJ2-6; D gene: TRBD1; clone size: .; V gene: TRBV9; CDR3 protein: CASSVGTGGLATPGANVLTF; CDR3 DNA: TGTGCCAGCAGCGTAGGGACAGGGGGCCTAGCGACTCCTGGGGCCAACGTCCTGACTTTC
J gene: TRBJ2-7; D gene: .; clone size: .; V gene: TRBV30; CDR3 protein: CAWSRENEQYF; CDR3 DNA: TGTGCCTGGAGTAGGGAGAACGAGCAGTACTTC
J gene: TRBJ2-7; D gene: TRBD2; clone size: .; V gene: TRBV28; CDR3 protein: CASSLIGSGEAPYEQYF; CDR3 DNA: TGTGCCAGCAGCCTTATCGGCAGCGGGGAAGCGCCCTACGAGCAGTACTTC
J gene: TRBJ1-1; D gene: .; clone size: .; V gene: TRBV6-5; CDR3 protein: CASSYRGPNTEAFF; CDR3 DNA: TGTGCCAGCAGTTACCGAGGGCCGAACACTGAAGCTTTCTTT
J gene: TRBJ2-3; D gene: .; clone size: .; V gene: TRBV7-9; CDR3 protein: CASRPPTDTQYF; CDR3 DNA: TGTGCCAGCAGGCCACCCACAGATACGCAGTATTTT
J gene: TRBJ2-5; D gene: .; clone size: .; V gene: TRBV4-3; CDR3 protein: CASSQDNEMGETQYF; CDR3 DNA: TGCGCCAGCAGCCAAGATAACGAGATGGGGGAGACCCAGTACTTC
J gene: TRBJ1-5; D gene: TRBD1; clone size: once; V gene: TRBV9; CDR3 protein: CASSGTGSNQPQHF; CDR3 DNA: TGTGCCAGCAGTGGGACAGGAAGCAATCAGCCCCAGCATTTT
J gene: TRBJ2-7; D gene: TRBD1; clone size: .; V gene: TRBV10-3; CDR3 protein: CAISYRGPEYEQYF; CDR3 DNA: TGTGCCATCAGTTACAGGGGGCCGGAGTACGAGCAGTACTTC
J gene: TRBJ1-1; D gene: .; clone size: .; V gene: TRBV27; CDR3 protein: CASSPKGLYTEAFF; CDR3 DNA: TGTGCCAGCAGTCCCAAGGGACTGTACACTGAAGCTTTCTTT
J gene: TRBJ2-7; D gene: TRBD2; clone size: .; V gene: TRBV28; CDR3 protein: CASSLPTSGGGYEQYF; CDR3 DNA: TGTGCCAGCAGTCTGCCGACTAGCGGGGGAGGCTACGAGCAGTACTTC
J gene: TRBJ2-5; D gene: TRBD1; clone size: .; V gene: TRBV2; CDR3 protein: CASSIGQAPFLQETQYF; CDR3 DNA: TGTGCCAGCAGTATTGGACAGGCCCCCTTTCTCCAAGAGACCCAGTACTTC
J gene: TRBJ2-7; D gene: .; clone size: .; V gene: TRBV27; CDR3 protein: CASSLGGGNSYEQYF; CDR3 DNA: TGTGCCAGCAGTTTAGGTGGCGGAAACTCCTACGAGCAGTACTTC
J gene: TRBJ2-1; D gene: TRBD2; clone size: few; V gene: TRBV13; CDR3 protein: CASSLVPAGNNEQFF; CDR3 DNA: TGTGCCAGCAGCTTAGTTCCAGCGGGGAACAATGAGCAGTTCTTC
J gene: TRBJ2-7; D gene: .; clone size: .; V gene: TRBV5-1; CDR3 protein: CASSLGALYEQYF; CDR3 DNA: TGCGCCAGCAGCTTGGGGGCCCTCTACGAGCAGTACTTC
J gene: TRBJ2-3; D gene: .; clone size: .; V gene: TRBV4-1; CDR3 protein: CASSPLSLDTQYF; CDR3 DNA: TGCGCCAGCAGCCCCCTAAGCTTAGATACGCAGTATTTT
J gene: TRBJ2-7; D gene: .; clone size: .; V gene: TRBV27; CDR3 protein: CASSLLTNREQYF; CDR3 DNA: TGTGCCAGCAGTTTATTAACTAACCGGGAGCAGTACTTC